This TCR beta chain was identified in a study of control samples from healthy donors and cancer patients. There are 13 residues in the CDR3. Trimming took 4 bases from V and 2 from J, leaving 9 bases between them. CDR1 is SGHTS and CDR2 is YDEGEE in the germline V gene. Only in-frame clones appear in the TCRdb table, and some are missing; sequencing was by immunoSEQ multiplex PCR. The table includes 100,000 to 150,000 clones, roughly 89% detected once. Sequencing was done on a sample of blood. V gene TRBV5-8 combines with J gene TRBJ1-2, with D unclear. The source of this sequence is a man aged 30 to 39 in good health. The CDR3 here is CASSIDGNYGYTF. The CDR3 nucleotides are TGTGCCAGCAGCATCGACGGGAACTATGGCTACACCTTC.